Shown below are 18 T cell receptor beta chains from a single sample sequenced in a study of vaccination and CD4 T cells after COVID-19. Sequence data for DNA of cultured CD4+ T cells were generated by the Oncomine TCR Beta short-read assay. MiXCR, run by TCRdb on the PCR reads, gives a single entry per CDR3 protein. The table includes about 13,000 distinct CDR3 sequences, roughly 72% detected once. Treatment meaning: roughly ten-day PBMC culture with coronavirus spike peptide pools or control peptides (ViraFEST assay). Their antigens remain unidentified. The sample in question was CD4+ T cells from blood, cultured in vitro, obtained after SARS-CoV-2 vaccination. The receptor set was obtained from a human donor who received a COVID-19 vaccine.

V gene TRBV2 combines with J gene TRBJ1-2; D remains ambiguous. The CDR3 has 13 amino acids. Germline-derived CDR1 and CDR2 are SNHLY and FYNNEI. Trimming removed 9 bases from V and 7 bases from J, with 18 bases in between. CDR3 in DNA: TGTGCCAGTGTAGAACAGAGCCCTGGTGGCTACACCTTC. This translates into CASVEQSPGGYTF. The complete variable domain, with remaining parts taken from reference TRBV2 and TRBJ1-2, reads EPEVTQTPSHQVTQMGQEVILRCVPISNHLYFYWYRQILGQKVEFLVSFYNNEISEKSEIFDDQFSVERPDGSNFTLKIRSTKLEDSAMYFCASVEQSPGGYTFGSGTRLTVV.

The CDR3 spells CASRNGTEEKLFF. The DNA of the CDR3 is TGTGCCAGTAGAAACGGGACGGAAGAAAAACTGTTTTTT. The genes are TRBV19 and TRBJ1-4; D perhaps matches TRBD1 (5 bases). V was clipped by 6 bases and J by 8 bases, with 13 bases between them. The CDR3 has 13 amino acids. Germline V lookup: CDR1 LNHDA, CDR2 SQIVND (reference sequence).

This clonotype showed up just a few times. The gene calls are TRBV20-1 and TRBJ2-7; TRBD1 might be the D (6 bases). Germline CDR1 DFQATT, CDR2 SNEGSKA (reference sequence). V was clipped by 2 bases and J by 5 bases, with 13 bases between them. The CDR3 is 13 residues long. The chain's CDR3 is CSARLQGRNEQYF. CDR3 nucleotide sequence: TGCAGTGCTAGATTACAGGGCAGGAACGAGCAGTACTTC.

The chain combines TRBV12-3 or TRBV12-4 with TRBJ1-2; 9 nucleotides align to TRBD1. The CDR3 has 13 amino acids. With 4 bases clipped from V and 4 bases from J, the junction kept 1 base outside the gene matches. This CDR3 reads CASSWTGAYGYTF. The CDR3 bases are TGTGCCAGCAGTTGGACAGGGGCCTATGGCTACACCTTC.

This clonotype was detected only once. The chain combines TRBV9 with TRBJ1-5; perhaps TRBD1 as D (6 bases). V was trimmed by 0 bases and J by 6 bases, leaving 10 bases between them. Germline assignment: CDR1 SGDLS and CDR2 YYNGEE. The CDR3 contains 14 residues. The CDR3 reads CASSVEQGGQPQHF. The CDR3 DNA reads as TGTGCCAGCAGCGTAGAACAGGGTGGTCAGCCCCAGCATTTT.

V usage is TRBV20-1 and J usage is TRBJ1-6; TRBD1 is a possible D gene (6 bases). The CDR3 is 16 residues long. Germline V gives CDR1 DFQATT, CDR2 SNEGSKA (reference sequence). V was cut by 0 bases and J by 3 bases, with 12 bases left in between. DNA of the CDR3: TGCAGTGCTAGAGATCAGGGGTCTTTCTATAATTCACCCCTCCACTTT. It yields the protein CSARDQGSFYNSPLHF.

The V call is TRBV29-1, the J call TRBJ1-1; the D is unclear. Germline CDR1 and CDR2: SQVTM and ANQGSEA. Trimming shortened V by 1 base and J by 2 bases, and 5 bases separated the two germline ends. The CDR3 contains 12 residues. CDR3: CSVEGTNTEAFF. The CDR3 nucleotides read TGCAGCGTTGAAGGCACCAACACTGAAGCTTTCTTT.

CDR3 nucleotides: TGTGCCAGCAGCTCGACAGGGTTGGTTTATGGCTACACCTTC. Translating it yields CASSSTGLVYGYTF. V is TRBV7-8 and J is TRBJ1-2; 7 positions agree with TRBD1. J gave up 5 bases and V 4 bases, and 7 bases lay outside the gene matches. Germline CDR1 reads SGHVS; CDR2 reads FQNEAQ. CDR3 length: 14 amino acids.

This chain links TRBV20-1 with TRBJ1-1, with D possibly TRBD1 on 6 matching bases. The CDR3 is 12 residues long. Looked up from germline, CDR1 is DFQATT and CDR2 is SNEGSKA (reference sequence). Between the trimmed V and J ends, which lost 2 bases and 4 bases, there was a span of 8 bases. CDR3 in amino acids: CSARKTGTEAFF. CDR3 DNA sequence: TGCAGTGCTAGAAAGACAGGCACTGAAGCTTTCTTT.

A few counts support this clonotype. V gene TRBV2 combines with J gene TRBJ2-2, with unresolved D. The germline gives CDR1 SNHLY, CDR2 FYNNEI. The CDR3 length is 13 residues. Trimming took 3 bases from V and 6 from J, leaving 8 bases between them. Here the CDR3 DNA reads TGTGCCAGCAGTGATAGTAGTCCCGGGGAGCTGTTTTTT. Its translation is CASSDSSPGELFF. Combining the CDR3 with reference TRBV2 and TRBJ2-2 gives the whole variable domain EPEVTQTPSHQVTQMGQEVILRCVPISNHLYFYWYRQILGQKVEFLVSFYNNEISEKSEIFDDQFSVERPDGSNFTLKIRSTKLEDSAMYFCASSDSSPGELFFGEGSRLTVL.

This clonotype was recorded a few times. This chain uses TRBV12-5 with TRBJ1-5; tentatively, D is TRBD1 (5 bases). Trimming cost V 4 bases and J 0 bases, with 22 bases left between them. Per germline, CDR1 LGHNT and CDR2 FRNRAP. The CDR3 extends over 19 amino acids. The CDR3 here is CASGSVADGTVDSNQPQHF. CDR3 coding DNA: TGTGCTAGTGGTTCCGTGGCCGACGGGACGGTGGATAGCAATCAGCCCCAGCATTTT.

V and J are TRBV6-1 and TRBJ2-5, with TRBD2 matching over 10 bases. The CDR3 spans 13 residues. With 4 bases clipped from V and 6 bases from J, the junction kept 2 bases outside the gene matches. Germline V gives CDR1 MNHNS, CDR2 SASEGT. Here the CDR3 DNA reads TGTGCCAGCAGTGGAGCGGGGGGGAAGACCCAGTACTTC. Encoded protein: CASSGAGGKTQYF.

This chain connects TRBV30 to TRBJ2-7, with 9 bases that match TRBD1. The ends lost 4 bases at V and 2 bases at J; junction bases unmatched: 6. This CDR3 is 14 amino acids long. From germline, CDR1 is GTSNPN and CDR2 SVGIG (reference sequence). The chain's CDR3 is CAWTRGDRAYEQYF. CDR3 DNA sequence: TGTGCCTGGACCAGAGGGGACAGGGCCTACGAGCAGTACTTC.

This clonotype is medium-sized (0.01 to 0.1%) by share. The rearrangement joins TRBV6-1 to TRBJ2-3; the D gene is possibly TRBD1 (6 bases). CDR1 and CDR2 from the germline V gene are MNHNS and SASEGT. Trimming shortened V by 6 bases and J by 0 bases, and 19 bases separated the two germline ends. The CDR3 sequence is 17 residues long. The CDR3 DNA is TGTGCCAGCAGGAGGACAGTTTCTTATCGTAGCACAGATACGCAGTATTTT. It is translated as CASRRTVSYRSTDTQYF.

Here the CDR3 DNA reads TGCAGTGCCCCCGGGGGAGGGACGCGGGAGGGAGAGACCCAGTACTTC. Translating it yields CSAPGGGTREGETQYF. The chain recombines TRBV20-1 with TRBJ2-5, with TRBD2 identical over 9 bases. Looked up from germline, CDR1 is DFQATT and CDR2 is SNEGSKA (reference sequence). Trimming took 6 bases from V and 4 from J; bases not matched to a gene: 15. This CDR3 comprises 16 residues.

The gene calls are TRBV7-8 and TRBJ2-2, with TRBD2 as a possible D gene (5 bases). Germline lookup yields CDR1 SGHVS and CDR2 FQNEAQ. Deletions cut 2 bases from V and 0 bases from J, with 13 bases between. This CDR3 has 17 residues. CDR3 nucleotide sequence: TGTGCCAGCAGCTTAAGGTTGCGGGTCTCGAACACCGGGGAGCTGTTTTTT. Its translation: CASSLRLRVSNTGELFF. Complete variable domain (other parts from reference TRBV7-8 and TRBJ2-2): GAGVSQSPRYKVAKRGQDVALRCDPISGHVSLFWYQQALGQGPEFLTYFQNEAQLDKSGLPSDRFFAERPEGSVSTLKIQRTQQEDSAVYLCASSLRLRVSNTGELFFGEGSRLTVL.

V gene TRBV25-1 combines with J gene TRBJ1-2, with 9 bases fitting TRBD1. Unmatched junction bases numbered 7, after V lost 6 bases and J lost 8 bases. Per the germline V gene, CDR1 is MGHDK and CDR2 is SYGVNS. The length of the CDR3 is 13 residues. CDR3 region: CASRQQGAQGYTF. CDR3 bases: TGTGCCAGCAGACAACAGGGGGCGCAGGGCTACACCTTC.

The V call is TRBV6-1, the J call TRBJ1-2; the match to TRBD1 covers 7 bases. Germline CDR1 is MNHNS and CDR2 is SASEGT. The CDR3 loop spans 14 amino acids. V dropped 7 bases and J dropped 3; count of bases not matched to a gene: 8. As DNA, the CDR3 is TGTGCCAGCACCGACGGTACAGGGGACTATGGCTACACCTTC. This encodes CASTDGTGDYGYTF.